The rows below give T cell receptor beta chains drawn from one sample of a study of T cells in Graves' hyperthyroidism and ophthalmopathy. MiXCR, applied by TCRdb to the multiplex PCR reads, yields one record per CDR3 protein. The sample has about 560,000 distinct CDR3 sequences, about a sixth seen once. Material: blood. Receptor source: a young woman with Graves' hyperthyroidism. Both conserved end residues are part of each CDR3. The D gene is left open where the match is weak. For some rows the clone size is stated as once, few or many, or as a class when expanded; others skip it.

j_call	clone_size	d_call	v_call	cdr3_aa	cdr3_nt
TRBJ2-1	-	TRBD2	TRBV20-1	CSARDRRGSGIYNEQFF	TGCAGTGCTAGAGATCGACGTGGTAGCGGGATATACAATGAGCAGTTCTTC
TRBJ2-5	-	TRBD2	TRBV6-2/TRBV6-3	CASSVLAGVRETQYF	TGTGCCAGCAGTGTCCTAGCGGGAGTTCGAGAGACCCAGTACTTC
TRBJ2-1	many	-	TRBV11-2	CASSLVWTNEQFF	TGTGCCAGCAGCTTAGTTTGGACGAATGAGCAGTTCTTC
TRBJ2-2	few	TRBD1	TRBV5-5	CASSLAQGTVGANTGELFF	TGTGCCAGCAGCTTGGCTCAAGGGACAGTGGGGGCTAACACCGGGGAGCTGTTTTTT
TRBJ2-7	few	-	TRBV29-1	CSVFGTTTYEQYF	TGCAGCGTATTCGGGACAACCACCTACGAGCAGTACTTC
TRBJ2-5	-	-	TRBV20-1	CSARDRRKETQYF	TGCAGTGCTAGAGATCGAAGGAAGGAGACCCAGTACTTC
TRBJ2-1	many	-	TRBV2	CASSLDKGNEQFF	TGTGCCAGCAGTCTGGACAAGGGTAATGAGCAGTTCTTC
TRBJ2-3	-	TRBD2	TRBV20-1	CSARRLAGGRDTQYF	TGCAGTGCTAGAAGGTTAGCGGGGGGGCGAGATACGCAGTATTTT
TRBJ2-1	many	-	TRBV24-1	CATNQGRSDEQFF	TGTGCCACCAACCAGGGCCGGAGCGATGAGCAGTTCTTC
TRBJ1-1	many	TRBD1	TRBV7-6	CASSPHIRGQTEAFF	TGTGCCAGCAGCCCACACATCAGGGGGCAAACTGAAGCTTTCTTT
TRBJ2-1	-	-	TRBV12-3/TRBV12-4	CASSFQGFSSEQFF	TGTGCCAGCAGTTTCCAGGGCTTTTCTTCTGAGCAGTTCTTC
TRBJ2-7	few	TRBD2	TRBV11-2	CASSLDPTSAYEQYF	TGTGCCAGCAGCTTAGATCCGACTAGCGCCTACGAGCAGTACTTC
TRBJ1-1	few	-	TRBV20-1	CSPGREFTTEAFF	TGCAGTCCCGGACGGGAATTCACCACTGAAGCTTTCTTT
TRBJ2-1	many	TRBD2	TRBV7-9	CASSSGGRGSYNEQFF	TGTGCCAGCAGCTCGGGCGGGAGGGGCTCCTACAATGAGCAGTTCTTC
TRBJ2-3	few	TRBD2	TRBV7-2	CASSSSLAGVWDTQYF	TGTGCCAGCAGCTCTTCACTAGCGGGGGTGTGGGATACGCAGTATTTT
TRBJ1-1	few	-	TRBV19	CASRQTTVEDEAFF	TGTGCCAGTAGGCAGACGACGGTGGAAGATGAAGCTTTCTTT
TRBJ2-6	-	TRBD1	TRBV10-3	CAISGGSDRAGANVLTF	TGTGCCATCAGTGGGGGCTCGGACAGGGCTGGGGCCAACGTCCTGACTTTC
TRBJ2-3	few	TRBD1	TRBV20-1	CSAKRPDRATDTQYF	TGCAGTGCGAAGCGTCCGGACAGGGCCACAGATACGCAGTATTTT
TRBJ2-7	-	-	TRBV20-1	CSATRGGSSSYEPYF	TGCAGTGCTACGAGGGGGGGATCCAGCTCCTACGAGCCGTACTTC
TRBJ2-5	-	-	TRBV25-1	CASSEYGGGETQYF	TGTGCCAGCAGTGAATATGGGGGTGGGGAGACCCAGTACTTC
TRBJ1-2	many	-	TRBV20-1	CSAPNREKNGYTF	TGCAGTGCCCCAAACAGGGAGAAAAATGGCTACACCTTC
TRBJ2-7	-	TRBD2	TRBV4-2	CASSQERTSGNYEQYF	TGTGCCAGCAGCCAGGAACGGACTAGCGGCAACTACGAGCAGTACTTC
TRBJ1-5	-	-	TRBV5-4	CASSIQGFNQPQHF	TGTGCCAGCAGCATCCAGGGGTTCAATCAGCCCCAGCATTTT
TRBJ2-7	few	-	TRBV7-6	CASSIQPGLYEQYF	TGTGCCAGCAGCATCCAACCGGGCCTCTACGAGCAGTACTTC
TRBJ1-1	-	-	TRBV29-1	CNVEAEAFF	TGCAACGTTGAGGCTGAAGCTTTCTTT
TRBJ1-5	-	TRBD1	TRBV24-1	CATSEQGVNQPQHF	TGTGCCACCAGTGAACAGGGGGTCAATCAGCCCCAGCATTTT
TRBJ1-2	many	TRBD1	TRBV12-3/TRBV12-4	CASTPTGGVYGYTF	TGTGCCAGCACTCCGACAGGGGGCGTCTATGGCTACACCTTC
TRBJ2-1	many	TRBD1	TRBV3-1	CASSPRTGRYNEQFF	TGTGCCAGCAGCCCTCGGACAGGGAGGTACAATGAGCAGTTCTTC
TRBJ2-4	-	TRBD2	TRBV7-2	CASSRGGGGGTKNIQYF	TGTGCCAGCAGCCGCGGGGGGGGGGGGGGGACCAAAAACATTCAGTACTTC
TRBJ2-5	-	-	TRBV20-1	CSAREGRLLVTQYF	TGCAGTGCTAGAGAGGGCAGGCTTCTGGTGACTCAGTACTTC
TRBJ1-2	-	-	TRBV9	CASSVEGTYGYTF	TGTGCCAGCAGCGTAGAGGGAACCTATGGCTACACCTTC
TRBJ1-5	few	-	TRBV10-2	CASSESGPSNQPQHF	TGCGCCAGCAGTGAGTCTGGGCCTAGCAATCAGCCCCAGCATTTT
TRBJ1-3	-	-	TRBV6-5	CASSYASSGNTIYF	TGTGCCAGCAGTTACGCGAGTTCTGGAAACACCATATATTTT
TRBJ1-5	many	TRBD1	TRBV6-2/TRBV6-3	CASSYSRGQGAFLSNQPQHF	TGTGCCAGCAGTTACTCGAGGGGACAGGGGGCATTCCTGAGCAATCAGCCCCAGCATTTT
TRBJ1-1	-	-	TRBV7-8	CASSPQTGAFF	TGTGCCAGCAGCCCGCAGACTGGAGCTTTCTTT
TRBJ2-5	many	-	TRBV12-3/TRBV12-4	CASKFKGQETQYF	TGTGCCAGCAAGTTCAAGGGCCAAGAGACCCAGTACTTC
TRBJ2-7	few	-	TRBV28	CASREDWTPYEQYF	TGTGCCAGCAGGGAGGATTGGACCCCATACGAGCAGTACTTC
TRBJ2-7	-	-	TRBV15	CATSGQGNEQYF	TGTGCCACCAGCGGGCAGGGGAACGAGCAGTACTTC
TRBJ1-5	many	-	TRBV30	CAWSVANNQPQHF	TGTGCCTGGAGTGTGGCGAACAATCAGCCCCAGCATTTT
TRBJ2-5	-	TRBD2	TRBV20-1	CSPGLAGLGQETQYF	TGCAGTCCGGGACTAGCGGGACTGGGGCAAGAGACCCAGTACTTC
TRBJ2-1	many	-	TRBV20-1	CSSRKEYNEQFF	TGCAGTTCCAGAAAGGAGTACAATGAGCAGTTCTTC
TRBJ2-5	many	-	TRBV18	CASSPREGAESYF	TGTGCCAGCTCACCACGTGAGGGAGCGGAGTCGTACTTC
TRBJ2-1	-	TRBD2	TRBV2	CASSELAGQFF	TGTGCCAGCAGTGAGCTAGCGGGGCAGTTCTTC
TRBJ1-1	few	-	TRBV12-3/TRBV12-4	CASSFGQRTEAFF	TGTGCCAGCAGTTTCGGTCAGCGCACTGAAGCTTTCTTT
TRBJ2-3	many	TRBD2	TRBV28	CASSSPPSGRADTQYF	TGTGCCAGCAGTTCCCCCCCAAGCGGGAGAGCAGATACGCAGTATTTT
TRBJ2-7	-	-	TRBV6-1	CASSSRPVTYEQYF	TGTGCCAGCAGCTCGAGACCGGTAACCTACGAGCAGTACTTC
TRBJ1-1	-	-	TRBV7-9	CASSLDAGPNTEAFF	TGTGCCAGCAGCTTAGACGCGGGACCGAACACTGAAGCTTTCTTT
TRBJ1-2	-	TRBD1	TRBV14	CASSQGVGGGRYGYTF	TGTGCCAGCAGCCAAGGTGTTGGAGGGGGCCGCTATGGCTACACCTTC
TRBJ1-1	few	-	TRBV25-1	CASRRKDSAEAFF	TGTGCCAGCAGAAGGAAGGACAGCGCTGAAGCTTTCTTT
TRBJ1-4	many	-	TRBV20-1	CSARRGRGGFNEKLFF	TGCAGTGCTAGAAGGGGCAGGGGAGGGTTTAATGAAAAACTGTTTTTT
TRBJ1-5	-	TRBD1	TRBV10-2	CASLRQGGVGPQHF	TGCGCCAGCTTAAGACAGGGGGGAGTAGGGCCCCAGCATTTT
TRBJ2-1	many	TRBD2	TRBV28	CALGREGAGNDNEQFF	TGTGCCCTGGGGAGGGAGGGCGCGGGAAACGACAATGAGCAGTTCTTC